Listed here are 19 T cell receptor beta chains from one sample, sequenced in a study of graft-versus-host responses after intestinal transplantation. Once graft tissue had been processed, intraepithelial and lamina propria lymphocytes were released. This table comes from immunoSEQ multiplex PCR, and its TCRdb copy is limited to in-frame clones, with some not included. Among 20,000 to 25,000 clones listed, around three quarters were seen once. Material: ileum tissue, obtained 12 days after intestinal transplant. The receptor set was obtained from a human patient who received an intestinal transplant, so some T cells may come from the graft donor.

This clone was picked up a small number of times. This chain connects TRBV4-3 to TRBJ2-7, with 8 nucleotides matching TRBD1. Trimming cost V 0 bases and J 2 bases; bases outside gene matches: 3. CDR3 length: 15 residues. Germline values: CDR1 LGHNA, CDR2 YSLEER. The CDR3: CASSQDTGGPYEQYF. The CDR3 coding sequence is TGCGCCAGCAGCCAAGACACAGGGGGTCCCTACGAGCAGTACTTC.

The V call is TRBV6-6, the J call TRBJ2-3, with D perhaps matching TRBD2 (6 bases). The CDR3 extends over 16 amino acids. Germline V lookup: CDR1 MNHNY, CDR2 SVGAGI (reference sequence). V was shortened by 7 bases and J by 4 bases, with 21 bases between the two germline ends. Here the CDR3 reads CASTPRRGHGPDTQYF. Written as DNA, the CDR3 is TGTGCCAGCACCCCCCGGAGGGGCCATGGGCCAGATACGCAGTATTTT.

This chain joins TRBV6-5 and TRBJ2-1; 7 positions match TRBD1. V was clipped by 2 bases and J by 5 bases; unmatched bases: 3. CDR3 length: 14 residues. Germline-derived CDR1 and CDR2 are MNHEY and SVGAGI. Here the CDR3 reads CASSYEGAHNEQFF. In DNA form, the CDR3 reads TGTGCCAGCAGTTACGAGGGGGCCCACAATGAGCAGTTCTTC.

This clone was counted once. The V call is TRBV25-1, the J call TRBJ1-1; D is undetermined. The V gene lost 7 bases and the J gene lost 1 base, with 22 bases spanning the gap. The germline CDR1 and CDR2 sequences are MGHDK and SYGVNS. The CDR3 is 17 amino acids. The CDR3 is CASNFGFRQQRNTEAFF. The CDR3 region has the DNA TGTGCCAGCAACTTCGGCTTCAGGCAACAGAGGAACACTGAAGCTTTCTTT.

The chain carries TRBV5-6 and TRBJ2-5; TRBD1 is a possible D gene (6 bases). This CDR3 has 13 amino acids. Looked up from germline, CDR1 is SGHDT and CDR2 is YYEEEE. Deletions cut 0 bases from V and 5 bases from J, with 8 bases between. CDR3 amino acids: CASSLGGRETQYF. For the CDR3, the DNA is TGTGCCAGCAGCTTGGGGGGGCGGGAGACCCAGTACTTC.

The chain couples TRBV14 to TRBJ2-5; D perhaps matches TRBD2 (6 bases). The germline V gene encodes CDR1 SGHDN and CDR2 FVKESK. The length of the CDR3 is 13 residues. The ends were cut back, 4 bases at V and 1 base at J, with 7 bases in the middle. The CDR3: CASSPGGQETQYF. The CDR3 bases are TGTGCCAGCAGCCCCGGGGGCCAAGAGACCCAGTACTTC.

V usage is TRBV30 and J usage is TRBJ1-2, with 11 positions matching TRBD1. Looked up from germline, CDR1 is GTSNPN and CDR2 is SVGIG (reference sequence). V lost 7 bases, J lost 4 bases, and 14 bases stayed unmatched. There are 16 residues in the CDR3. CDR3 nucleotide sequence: TGTGCCTACCTAAACCGGGACAGGGGGTTTAGCTATGGCTACACCTTC. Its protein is CAYLNRDRGFSYGYTF. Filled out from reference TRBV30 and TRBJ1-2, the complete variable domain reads SQTIHQWPATLVQPVGSPLSLECTVEGTSNPNLYWYRQAAGRGLQLLFYSVGIGQISSEVPQNLSASRPQDRQFILSSKKLLLSDSGFYLCAYLNRDRGFSYGYTFGSGTRLTVV.

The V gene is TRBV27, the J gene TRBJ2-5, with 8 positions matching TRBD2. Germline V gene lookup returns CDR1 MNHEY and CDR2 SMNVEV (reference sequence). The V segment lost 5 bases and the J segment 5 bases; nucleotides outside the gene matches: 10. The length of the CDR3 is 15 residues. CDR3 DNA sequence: TGTGCCAGCAGTATGGGCGGGGGGCCCTTGGAGACCCAGTACTTC. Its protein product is CASSMGGGPLETQYF.

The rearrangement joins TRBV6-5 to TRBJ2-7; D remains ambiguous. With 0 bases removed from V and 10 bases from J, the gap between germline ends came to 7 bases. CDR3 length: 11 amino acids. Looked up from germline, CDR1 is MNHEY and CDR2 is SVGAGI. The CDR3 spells CASSYSQRQYF. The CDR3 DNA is TGTGCCAGCAGTTACTCCCAGCGACAGTACTTC.

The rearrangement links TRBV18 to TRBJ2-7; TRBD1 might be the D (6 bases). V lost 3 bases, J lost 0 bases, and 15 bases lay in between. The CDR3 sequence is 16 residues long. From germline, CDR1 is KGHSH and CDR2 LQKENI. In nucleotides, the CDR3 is TGTGCCAGCTCACCCCTCACAGGGAGAGACTCCTACGAGCAGTACTTC. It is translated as CASSPLTGRDSYEQYF.

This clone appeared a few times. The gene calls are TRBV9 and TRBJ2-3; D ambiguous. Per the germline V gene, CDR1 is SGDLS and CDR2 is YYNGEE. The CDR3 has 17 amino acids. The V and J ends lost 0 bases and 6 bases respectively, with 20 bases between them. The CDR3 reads CASSVVGASGSGDTQYF. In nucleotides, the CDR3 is TGTGCCAGCAGCGTAGTTGGAGCGAGTGGATCTGGTGATACGCAGTATTTT.

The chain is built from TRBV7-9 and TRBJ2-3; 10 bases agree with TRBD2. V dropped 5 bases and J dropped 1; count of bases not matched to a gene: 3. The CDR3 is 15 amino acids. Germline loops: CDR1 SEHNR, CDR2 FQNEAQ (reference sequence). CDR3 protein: CASSPGTSGTDTQYF. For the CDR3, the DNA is TGTGCCAGCAGCCCCGGGACTAGCGGCACAGATACGCAGTATTTT.

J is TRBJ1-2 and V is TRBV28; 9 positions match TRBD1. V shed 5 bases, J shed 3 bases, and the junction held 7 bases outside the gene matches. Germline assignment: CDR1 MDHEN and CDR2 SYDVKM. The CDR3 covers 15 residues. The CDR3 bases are TGTGCCAGCAGTGGAGGGACAGGGTTCGACTATGGCTACACCTTC. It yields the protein CASSGGTGFDYGYTF.

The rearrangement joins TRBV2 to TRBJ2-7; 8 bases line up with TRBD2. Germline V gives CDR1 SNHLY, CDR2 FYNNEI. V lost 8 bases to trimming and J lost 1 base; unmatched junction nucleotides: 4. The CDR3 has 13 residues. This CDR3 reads CASGGGPSYEQYF. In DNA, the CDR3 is TGTGCCAGCGGCGGGGGGCCATCCTACGAGCAGTACTTC.

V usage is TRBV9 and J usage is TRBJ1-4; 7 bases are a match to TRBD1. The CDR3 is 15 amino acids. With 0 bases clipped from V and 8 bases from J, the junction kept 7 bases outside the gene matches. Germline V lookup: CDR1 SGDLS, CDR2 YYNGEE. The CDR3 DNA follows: TGTGCCAGCAGCGTAGTGGGGACAGTCGGAGAAAAACTGTTTTTT. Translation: CASSVVGTVGEKLFF.

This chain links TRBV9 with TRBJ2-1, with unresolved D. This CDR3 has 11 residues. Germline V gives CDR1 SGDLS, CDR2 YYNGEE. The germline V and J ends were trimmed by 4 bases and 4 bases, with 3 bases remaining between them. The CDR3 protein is CASSTYNEQFF. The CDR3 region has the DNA TGTGCCAGCAGCACATACAATGAGCAGTTCTTC. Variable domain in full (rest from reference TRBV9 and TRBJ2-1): DSGVTQTPKHLITATGQRVTLRCSPRSGDLSVYWYQQSLDQGLQFLIQYYNGEERAKGNILERFSAQQFPDLHSELNLSSLELGDSALYFCASSTYNEQFFGPGTRLTVL.

The CDR3 region is CASSLQGYGYTF. The CDR3, as DNA: TGTGCCAGCAGTCTGCAGGGGTATGGCTACACCTTC. The chain links TRBV6-1 to TRBJ1-2; TRBD1 is a possible D gene (6 bases). The CDR3 spans 12 residues. Germline V gene data show CDR1 as MNHNS and CDR2 as SASEGT. Trimming took off 5 bases at V and 5 bases at J, with 9 bases between the two ends.

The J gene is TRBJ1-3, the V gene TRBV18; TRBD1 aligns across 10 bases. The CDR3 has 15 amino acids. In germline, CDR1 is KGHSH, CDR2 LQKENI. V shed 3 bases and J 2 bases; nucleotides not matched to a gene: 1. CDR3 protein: CASSPGQGAGNTIYF. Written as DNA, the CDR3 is TGTGCCAGCTCACCCGGACAGGGGGCTGGAAACACCATATATTTT.

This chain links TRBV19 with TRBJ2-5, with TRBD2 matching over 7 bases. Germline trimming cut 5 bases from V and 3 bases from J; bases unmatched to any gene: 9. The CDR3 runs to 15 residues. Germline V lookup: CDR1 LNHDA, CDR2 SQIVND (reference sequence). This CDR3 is CASSGSGTTKETQYF. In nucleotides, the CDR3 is TGTGCCAGTAGTGGGTCCGGGACTACTAAAGAGACCCAGTACTTC.